This T cell receptor beta chain was retrieved from a study of blood T cell repertoires in COVID-19. Study overall: The samples span acute and convalescent COVID-19 from the United States, Italy and Spain. Sample material is recorded as cDNA or gDNA derived from T cells, B-cell-depleted T cells, or PBMCs.

Per the study methods: Nucleated cell number was recorded as an estimate derived from reference gene primer amplification. Sequencing used immunoSEQ multiplex PCR; TCRdb keeps in-frame clones, though not all of them. The D gene and trimming were derived from the DNA, and the V and J assignments and clone size from that table. This sample yields 100,000 or so clones, of which about four fifths are seen a single time; approximately 9% belongs to the top ten. The junction had 17 bases not matched to a gene; V was cut back by 5 bases and J by 9 bases. This CDR3 is built from 18 residues. Germline values: CDR1 SEHNR, CDR2 FQNEAQ (reference sequence).

The sequencing sample was made of peripheral blood. The receptor comes from a woman in her 70s with acute or convalescent COVID-19. The rearrangement links TRBV7-9 to TRBJ2-2, with 11 bases aligning to TRBD2. DNA of the CDR3: TGTGCCAGCAGCCCTCTCCCTTTAGCGGGAGGGTTCCACCGGGAGCTGTTTTTT. It is translated as CASSPLPLAGGFHRELFF.